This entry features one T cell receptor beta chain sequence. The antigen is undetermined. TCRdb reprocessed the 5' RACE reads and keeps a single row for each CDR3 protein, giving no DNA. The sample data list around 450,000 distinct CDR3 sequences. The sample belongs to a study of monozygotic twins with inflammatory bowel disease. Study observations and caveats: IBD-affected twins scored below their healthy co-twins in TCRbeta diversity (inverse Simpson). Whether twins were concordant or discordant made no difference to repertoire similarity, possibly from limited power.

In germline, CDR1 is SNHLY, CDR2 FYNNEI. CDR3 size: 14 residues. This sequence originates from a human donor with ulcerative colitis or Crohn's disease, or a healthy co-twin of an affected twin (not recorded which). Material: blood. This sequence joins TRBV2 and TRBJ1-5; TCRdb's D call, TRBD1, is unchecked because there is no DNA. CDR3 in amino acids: CASSGGSYNQPQHF.